This T cell receptor (beta chain) was captured in a study of cytomegalovirus exposure and HLA in healthy donors. With respect to this clone: Its antigen is still unknown.

The germline gives CDR1 SNHLY, CDR2 FYNNEI. Deletions cut 3 bases from V and 9 bases from J, with 8 bases between. The CDR3 consists of 12 residues. Primers included in the PCR were 60 Vbeta and 13 Jbeta primers. The method was immunoSEQ multiplex PCR; TCRdb's version includes in-frame clones alone and lacks a portion of them. The sample carries some 170,000 clones, around 75% recorded once. Notes on the study in general: Most of the TCR beta V segments (in an earlier analysis) were productive either about 87% or about 30% of the time. The authors enumerated over 150 TCR beta chains as linked to cytomegalovirus. Per a later analysis, HLA-associated TCR beta chains showed more clonal expansion than other, equally common TCR beta chains. The number of N-insertions in an Asian-associated ancestry cluster was reportedly below the roughly 620-donor mean in a later analysis.

This sequence originates from a female donor in good health and CMV-seronegative. The V call is TRBV2, the J call TRBJ2-2; D not resolved. What was sequenced was PBMCs. CDR3 in amino acids: CASSDGAWELFF. The CDR3 DNA is TGTGCCAGCAGTGACGGTGCCTGGGAGCTGTTTTTT.